The 13 T cell receptor beta chains given below trace back to one sample, sequenced in a study of blood T cell repertoires in COVID-19. Sequenced by immunoSEQ multiplex PCR; TCRdb stores in-frame clones only, minus some. The sample consists of about 190,000 clones, about 80% of them appearing once. Sequenced input: peripheral blood. These receptors originate from a man in his sixties with acute or convalescent COVID-19.

On this clone itself: This may come from a read error, since a much larger clone is one base off. This chain uses TRBV7-2 with TRBJ2-2, with 7 bases identical to TRBD1. The CDR3 consists of 15 residues. V gave up 4 bases and J gave up 0 bases; unmatched junction bases: 2. Germline CDR1 and CDR2: SGHTA and FQGNSA. The CDR3 reads CASSYDRANTGELFF. CDR3 nucleotides: TGTGCCAGCAGCTACGACAGGGCGAACACCGGGGAGCTGTTTTTT.

This CDR3 is CASSEWGQSNQPQHF. CDR3 coding DNA: TGTGCCAGCAGTGAATGGGGACAGTCTAATCAGCCCCAGCATTTT. The genes are TRBV6-1 and TRBJ1-5; 7 nucleotides line up with TRBD1. From germline, CDR1 is MNHNS and CDR2 SASEGT. V lost 2 bases, J lost 4 bases, and 5 bases stayed unmatched. The CDR3 is made up of 15 amino acids.

The rearrangement uses TRBV6-5 and TRBJ2-7; 7 nucleotides agree with TRBD1. The germline CDR1 and CDR2 sequences are MNHEY and SVGAGI. This CDR3 region has 13 residues. V lost 6 bases to trimming and J lost 2 bases; unmatched junction nucleotides: 4. The CDR3 DNA follows: TGTGCCAGCAGGAAGACAGGGACCTACGAGCAGTACTTC. Translated: CASRKTGTYEQYF.

The chain is built from TRBV6-5 and TRBJ1-1, with TRBD1 identical over 7 bases. Germline V gene lookup returns CDR1 MNHEY and CDR2 SVGAGI. J gave up 9 bases and V 7 bases, and 8 bases lay outside the gene matches. This CDR3 spans 12 amino acids. DNA of the CDR3: TGTGCCAGCAAAAGGGACAGTCTTAAAGCTTTCTTT. It is translated as CASKRDSLKAFF.

The genes are TRBV9 and TRBJ2-1; 11 bases are a match to TRBD2. CDR3 size: 15 residues. From germline, CDR1 is SGDLS and CDR2 YYNGEE. V gave up 3 bases and J gave up 9 bases; unmatched junction bases: 8. CDR3 coding DNA: TGTGCCAGCAGCGGACTAGCGGGACGACGAGGTGAGCAGTTCTTC. This codes for CASSGLAGRRGEQFF.

The chain employs TRBV2 and TRBJ1-5; the D gene is possibly TRBD1 (6 bases). The CDR3 sequence is 15 residues long. The ends were cut back, 8 bases at V and 1 base at J, with 15 bases in the middle. CDR1 SNHLY and CDR2 FYNNEI come from the germline V gene. CDR3 sequence reads: CASETGTRSNQPQHF. The CDR3 nucleotides read TGTGCCAGCGAAACCGGGACAAGAAGCAATCAGCCCCAGCATTTT. Supplemented by reference TRBV2 and TRBJ1-5, the full variable domain reads EPEVTQTPSHQVTQMGQEVILRCVPISNHLYFYWYRQILGQKVEFLVSFYNNEISEKSEIFDDQFSVERPDGSNFTLKIRSTKLEDSAMYFCASETGTRSNQPQHFGDGTRLSIL.

The chain is built from TRBV27 and TRBJ1-6; D unclear. This CDR3 is 17 amino acids long. Trimming took 2 bases from V and 0 from J, leaving 11 bases between them. Germline V CDR1 and CDR2: MNHEY, SMNVEV (reference sequence). The CDR3 DNA reads as TGTGCCAGCAGTTTAATGGGCTTTGGCTCCTATAATTCACCCCTCCACTTT. This translates into CASSLMGFGSYNSPLHF.

The chain couples TRBV27 to TRBJ1-2; 7 positions agree with TRBD1. With V trimmed by 0 bases and J by 7 bases, 2 bases remained unmatched. Germline values: CDR1 MNHEY, CDR2 SMNVEV (reference sequence). The CDR3 is 13 amino acids. In DNA form, the CDR3 reads TGTGCCAGCAGTTTATCAGACAGGGTTGGCTACACCTTC. Translated, it gives CASSLSDRVGYTF.

This chain uses TRBV19 with TRBJ2-7, with D maybe TRBD2 (6 bases). This CDR3 comprises 16 residues. Germline V gene data show CDR1 as LNHDA and CDR2 as SQIVND (reference sequence). V was trimmed by 5 bases and J by 1 base, leaving 18 bases between them. CDR3 sequence (DNA): TGTGCCAGTAGTCCTCTCGCGGGGCGGCTATCCTACGAGCAGTACTTC. Translating gives CASSPLAGRLSYEQYF.

The gene calls are TRBV11-2 and TRBJ2-7; D is perhaps TRBD2 (5 bases). This CDR3 is 16 amino acids long. Germline assignment: CDR1 SGHAT and CDR2 FQNNGV. V was shortened by 1 base and J by 1 base, with 14 bases between the two germline ends. As DNA, the CDR3 is TGTGCCAGCAGCTTAGTTGCTAGCTTGGGGTCCTACGAGCAGTACTTC. It yields the protein CASSLVASLGSYEQYF.

This chain joins TRBV19 and TRBJ2-1; TRBD2 matches 10 bases. Germline V gives CDR1 LNHDA, CDR2 SQIVND (reference sequence). The CDR3 extends over 15 amino acids. Trimming removed 3 bases from V and 5 bases from J; junction bases left unmatched: 4. The CDR3 protein is CASSMWTSGNNEQFF. CDR3 bases: TGTGCCAGTAGTATGTGGACTAGCGGAAACAATGAGCAGTTCTTC.

This clone showed up just once. This chain links TRBV7-9 with TRBJ1-2; TRBD1 matches 7 bases. The CDR3 totals 14 residues. CDR1 is SEHNR and CDR2 is FQNEAQ in the germline V gene (reference sequence). V shed 0 bases, J shed 4 bases, and the junction held 2 bases outside the gene matches. DNA of the CDR3: TGTGCCAGCAGCTTAGCCACAGGGGCCTATGGCTACACCTTC. This translates into CASSLATGAYGYTF.

The gene calls are TRBV7-6 and TRBJ2-6, with D possibly matching TRBD1 (6 bases). Germline values: CDR1 SGHVS, CDR2 FNYEAQ. V lost 0 bases to trimming and J lost 0 bases, with 12 bases between them. The CDR3 has 18 residues. The CDR3 here is CASSLAAGEISGANVLTF. In DNA form, the CDR3 reads TGTGCCAGCAGCTTAGCGGCAGGGGAGATCTCTGGGGCCAACGTCCTGACTTTC.